This passage covers 15 T cell receptor beta chains from one sample sequenced in a study of cytomegalovirus exposure and HLA in healthy donors. The PCR ran on 60 Vbeta and 13 Jbeta primers. The repertoire was sequenced with immunoSEQ multiplex PCR; TCRdb's copy has only in-frame clones and lacks some. The sample includes 90,000 to 120,000 clones, around 85% of them seen just once. The sequenced sample was PBMCs. The source of these receptors is a man aged 30 to 39 in good health and CMV-seronegative.

This clone was seen once. The chain is built from TRBV29-1 and TRBJ2-1; 7 bases map to TRBD1. The germline V gene encodes CDR1 SQVTM and CDR2 ANQGSEA. This CDR3 has 13 residues. J lost 8 bases, V lost 4 bases, and 8 bases had no gene match. The CDR3 sequence is CSVGDRLIHEQFF. The CDR3 DNA reads TGCAGCGTTGGGGACAGACTCATCCATGAGCAGTTCTTC.

This chain links TRBV9 with TRBJ1-3, with D uncertain. The V gene lost 0 bases and the J gene lost 7 bases, with 5 bases spanning the gap. This CDR3 spans 12 amino acids. CDR1 is SGDLS and CDR2 is YYNGEE in the germline V gene. In DNA, the CDR3 is TGTGCCAGCAGCGTAGGCGGCAACACCATATATTTT. Translated, it gives CASSVGGNTIYF.

The rearrangement uses TRBV19 and TRBJ1-1; 7 bases map to TRBD1. Germline V gene sequence: CDR1 LNHDA, CDR2 SQIVND (reference sequence). This CDR3 is built from 13 residues. V gave up 5 bases and J gave up 3 bases; unmatched junction bases: 3. As DNA, the CDR3 is TGTGCCAGTAGTCTAGGGACAGACACTGAAGCTTTCTTT. Encoded protein: CASSLGTDTEAFF.

The V gene is TRBV15, the J gene TRBJ1-1, with D hard to call. The CDR3 extends over 15 amino acids. Per the germline V gene, CDR1 is LNHNV and CDR2 is YYDKDF (reference sequence). V was cut by 0 bases and J by 0 bases, with 8 bases left in between. The CDR3 here is CATSRESVVNTEAFF. The DNA of the CDR3 is TGTGCCACCAGCAGAGAATCGGTTGTGAACACTGAAGCTTTCTTT.

This rearrangement joins TRBV11-2 to TRBJ2-7, with 8 bases lining up with TRBD2. V dropped 3 bases and J dropped 4; count of bases not matched to a gene: 8. This CDR3 region has 15 residues. CDR1 is SGHAT and CDR2 is FQNNGV in the germline V gene. The CDR3 reads CASSFLSGAVYEQYF. In DNA form, the CDR3 reads TGTGCCAGCAGCTTCCTTAGCGGGGCTGTGTACGAGCAGTACTTC.

The chain is built from TRBV9 and TRBJ1-1; 7 positions match TRBD1. V lost 4 bases, J lost 0 bases, and 6 bases stayed unmatched. This CDR3 spans 15 amino acids. Germline V gene lookup returns CDR1 SGDLS and CDR2 YYNGEE. The CDR3 nucleotides read TGTGCCAGCAGCACCAGGACAGGCCTGAACACTGAAGCTTTCTTT. Its protein is CASSTRTGLNTEAFF.

The chain employs TRBV6-1 and TRBJ2-7; TRBD1 aligns across 10 bases. This CDR3 has 15 amino acids. Germline V CDR1 and CDR2: MNHNS, SASEGT. J lost 2 bases, V lost 5 bases, and 6 bases had no gene match. The DNA of the CDR3 is TGTGCCAGCAGTATTCGGGACAGGGGCCCCTACGAGCAGTACTTC. Translation: CASSIRDRGPYEQYF.

A single count supports this clone. This sequence joins TRBV19 and TRBJ1-1; 7 bases agree with TRBD1. Looked up from germline, CDR1 is LNHDA and CDR2 is SQIVND (reference sequence). V lost 3 bases, J lost 2 bases, and 3 bases stayed unmatched. The CDR3 covers 14 residues. CDR3 nucleotide sequence: TGTGCCAGTAGTATGGGACAGCCCAACACTGAAGCTTTCTTT. It translates to CASSMGQPNTEAFF.

The chain carries TRBV29-1 and TRBJ1-2; possible D gene TRBD1, 6 bases. The CDR3 extends over 15 amino acids. Germline CDR1 SQVTM, CDR2 ANQGSEA. The V end was cut by 0 bases, the J end by 4 bases, with 15 bases between. As DNA, the CDR3 is TGCAGCGTTGAAGAACAGGGTTTCGAGGGCTATGGCTACACCTTC. It yields the protein CSVEEQGFEGYGYTF.

The chain links TRBV13 to TRBJ2-3, with TRBD2 matching 7 bases. Germline CDR1 is PRHDT and CDR2 is FYEKMQ (reference sequence). J was trimmed by 6 bases and V by 7 bases; bases with no gene match: 4. This CDR3 region has 12 residues. In DNA, the CDR3 is TGTGCCAGCATAGGTAGCGGGGATACGCAGTATTTT. This sequence encodes CASIGSGDTQYF.

The chain joins TRBV5-6 to TRBJ1-2, with D maybe TRBD1 (6 bases). V gave up 4 bases and J gave up 4 bases, with 11 bases separating them. The CDR3 contains 13 residues. The germline CDR1 and CDR2 sequences are SGHDT and YYEEEE. CDR3 nucleotide sequence: TGTGCCAGCAGCCGGACAGATTTCTATGGCTACACCTTC. It yields the protein CASSRTDFYGYTF. The complete variable domain, with remaining parts taken from reference TRBV5-6 and TRBJ1-2, reads DAGVTQSPTHLIKTRGQQVTLRCSPKSGHDTVSWYQQALGQGPQFIFQYYEEEERQRGNFPDRFSGHQFPNYSSELNVNALLLGDSALYLCASSRTDFYGYTFGSGTRLTVV.

V usage is TRBV5-1 and J usage is TRBJ2-5, with unresolved D. Trimming cost V 3 bases and J 5 bases, with 8 bases left between them. The CDR3 is 12 amino acids. Germline-derived CDR1 and CDR2 are SGHRS and YFSETQ. The CDR3 region is CASSSTGETQYF. The CDR3 bases are TGCGCCAGCAGCTCGACCGGGGAGACCCAGTACTTC.

CDR3 loop: CASSPGHSGWAFF. The CDR3 coding sequence is TGTGCCAGCAGCCCGGGACACTCTGGATGGGCTTTCTTT. V usage is TRBV9 and J usage is TRBJ1-1; tentatively, D is TRBD1 (6 bases). CDR3 length: 13 amino acids. V lost 4 bases and J lost 11, with 18 bases in between. The V gene's germline CDR1 is SGDLS and CDR2 YYNGEE.

The chain employs TRBV6-5 and TRBJ1-1; a weak D match, TRBD1 (5 bases). Germline-derived CDR1 and CDR2 are MNHEY and SVGAGI. This CDR3 region has 14 residues. The V end was cut by 2 bases, the J end by 3 bases, with 10 bases between. The CDR3 sequence: CASSYDKGDTEAFF. Here the CDR3 DNA reads TGTGCCAGCAGTTACGACAAAGGGGACACTGAAGCTTTCTTT.

This clone occurred once. This chain uses TRBV9 with TRBJ2-3, with 10 bases matching TRBD2. The V gene end was trimmed by 0 bases and the J gene end by 6 bases; junction bases not matched to a gene: 4. Germline-derived CDR1 and CDR2 are SGDLS and YYNGEE. The CDR3 has 15 residues. CDR3 loop: CASSVGLAGVDTQYF. In DNA, the CDR3 is TGTGCCAGCAGCGTAGGGCTAGCGGGAGTGGATACGCAGTATTTT.